These 10 T cell receptor beta chains were all obtained from the same sample, sequenced in a study of T cells in narcolepsy (dated by TCRdb to 2016 to 2019). Library method: the immunoSEQ multiplex PCR assay. TCRdb took this table from immuneACCESS and kept in-frame rearrangements with V and J called. Such tables lack part of the clones; where checked against another copy, unresolved V genes explain under half of the gap, and the rest is unexplained. This sample lists more than 20,000 clones; approximately 90% were detected once. The leading ten clones occupy more than 0.9% of the sample. Sequencing was carried out using CD45RA- memory CD4+ T cells from PBMCs. This sample's cell subset or site label indicates: memory T cells sorted ex vivo from peripheral blood. These receptor sequences come from a human donor with narcolepsy.

This chain uses TRBV6-5 with TRBJ2-1, with TRBD2 matching 12 bases. Unmatched junction bases numbered 2, after V lost 7 bases and J lost 7 bases. This CDR3 contains 13 residues. From germline, CDR1 is MNHEY and CDR2 SVGAGI. CDR3 bases: TGTGCCAGCAAGACTAGCGGGAGAAATGAGCAGTTCTTC. It specifies CASKTSGRNEQFF.

The V gene is TRBV28, the J gene TRBJ2-7, with 11 bases lining up with TRBD2. Germline V gene sequence: CDR1 MDHEN, CDR2 SYDVKM. V lost 2 bases, J lost 7 bases, and 4 bases stayed unmatched. This CDR3 is built from 14 residues. In DNA form, the CDR3 reads TGTGCCAGCAGTTTAACTAGCGGGAGTGTTGAGCAGTACTTC. This gives the protein CASSLTSGSVEQYF.

The table lists this clone with a few counts. The chain joins TRBV5-1 to TRBJ2-7; either TRBD1 or TRBD2 may supply D (5 bases each). Germline CDR1 reads SGHRS; CDR2 reads YFSETQ. This CDR3 is 15 amino acids long. V was cut by 0 bases and J by 1 base, with 11 bases left in between. Here the CDR3 reads CASSLALGVSYEQYF. The CDR3 DNA is TGCGCCAGCAGCTTGGCCTTGGGGGTATCCTACGAGCAGTACTTC. Together with reference TRBV5-1 and TRBJ2-7, the CDR3 gives the full variable domain: KAGVTQTPRYLIKTRGQQVTLSCSPISGHRSVSWYQQTPGQGLQFLFEYFSETQRNKGNFPGRFSGRQFSNSRSEMNVSTLELGDSALYLCASSLALGVSYEQYFGPGTRLTVT.

In this sample, this clone turned up once. The chain carries TRBV5-5 and TRBJ2-3; TRBD2 matches at 7 bases. V shed 4 bases and J 7 bases; nucleotides not matched to a gene: 9. CDR1 is SGHKS, CDR2 YYEKEE, per germline (reference sequence). The CDR3 is made up of 14 amino acids. This CDR3 is CASSPAGDPYTQYF. CDR3 nucleotide sequence: TGTGCCAGCAGCCCGGCGGGGGATCCGTATACGCAGTATTTT.

The chain is built from TRBV5-6 and TRBJ2-7; 8 nucleotides match TRBD1. V lost 0 bases and J lost 2; bases outside the gene matches: 1. Germline V CDR1 and CDR2: SGHDT, YYEEEE. This CDR3 is built from 14 residues. The chain's CDR3 is CASSLGDRPYEQYF. DNA for the CDR3: TGTGCCAGCAGCTTGGGGGACAGGCCCTACGAGCAGTACTTC.

The CDR3, as DNA: TGTGCAACCGTGGGACTCGAAGCTTTCTTT. Translated: CATVGLEAFF. The gene calls are TRBV6-6 and TRBJ1-1; D might be TRBD1 (5 bases). This CDR3 has 10 amino acids. The germline gives CDR1 MNHNY, CDR2 SVGAGI (reference sequence).

The genes are TRBV6-1 and TRBJ2-5; D assignment may be TRBD1 or TRBD2 (6 bases each). This CDR3 is built from 14 residues. Germline V gene sequence: CDR1 MNHNS, CDR2 SASEGT. Trimming took 5 bases from V and 7 from J, leaving 17 bases between them. The CDR3 coding sequence is TGTGCCAGCAGTCTAAGGGAACAGGGAGGGACCCAGTACTTC. Translated: CASSLREQGGTQYF.

This chain uses TRBV20-1 with TRBJ1-1; D possibly corresponds to TRBD1 (5 bases). CDR1 and CDR2 from the germline V gene are DFQATT and SNEGSKA (reference sequence). V was cut by 5 bases and J by 11 bases, with 15 bases left in between. This CDR3 comprises 11 residues. The CDR3 loop reads CSADTGGRAFF. CDR3 nucleotide sequence: TGCAGTGCTGATACGGGGGGTAGGGCTTTCTTT.

The chain has TRBV9 and TRBJ2-1; 9 nucleotides agree with TRBD2. Trimming took 2 bases from V and 6 from J; bases not matched to a gene: 12. The CDR3 has 17 amino acids. Germline CDR1 is SGDLS and CDR2 is YYNGEE. CDR3 loop: CASSVAGGPPVGNEQFF. As DNA, the CDR3 is TGTGCCAGCAGCGTCGCGGGAGGGCCCCCAGTAGGCAATGAGCAGTTCTTC.

The V and J genes are TRBV7-9 and TRBJ2-1; no clear D gene. In germline, CDR1 is SEHNR, CDR2 FQNEAQ (reference sequence). Trimming took off 6 bases at V and 8 bases at J, with 14 bases between the two ends. The CDR3 is made up of 13 amino acids. CDR3 residues: CASSGPDLDEQFF. In DNA, the CDR3 is TGTGCCAGCAGTGGGCCTGACTTGGATGAGCAGTTCTTC.